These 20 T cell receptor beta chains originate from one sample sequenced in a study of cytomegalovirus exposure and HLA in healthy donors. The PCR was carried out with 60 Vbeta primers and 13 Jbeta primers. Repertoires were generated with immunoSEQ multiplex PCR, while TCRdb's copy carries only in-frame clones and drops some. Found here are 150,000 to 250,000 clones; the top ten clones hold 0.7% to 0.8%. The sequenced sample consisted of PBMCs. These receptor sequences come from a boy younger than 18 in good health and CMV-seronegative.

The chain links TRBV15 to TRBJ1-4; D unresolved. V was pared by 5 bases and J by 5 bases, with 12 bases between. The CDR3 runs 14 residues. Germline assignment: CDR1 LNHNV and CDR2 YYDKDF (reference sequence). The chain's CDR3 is CATSLPRRNEKLFF. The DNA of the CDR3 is TGTGCCACCAGCCTACCTCGGAGGAATGAAAAACTGTTTTTT.

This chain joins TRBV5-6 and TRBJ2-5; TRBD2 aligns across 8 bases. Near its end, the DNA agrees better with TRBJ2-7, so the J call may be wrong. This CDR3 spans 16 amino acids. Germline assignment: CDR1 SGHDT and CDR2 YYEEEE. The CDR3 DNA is TGTGCCAGCAGCTTGGTATTAGCGGGGCCTACCTACGAGCAGTACTTC. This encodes CASSLVLAGPTYEQYF.

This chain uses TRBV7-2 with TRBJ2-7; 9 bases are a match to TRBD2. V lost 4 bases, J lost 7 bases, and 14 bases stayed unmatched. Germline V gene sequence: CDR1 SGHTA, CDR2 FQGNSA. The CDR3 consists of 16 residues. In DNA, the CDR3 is TGTGCCAGCAGCTCGGATGCGGCTAGCGGGGTGGAGGAGCAGTACTTC. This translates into CASSSDAASGVEEQYF.

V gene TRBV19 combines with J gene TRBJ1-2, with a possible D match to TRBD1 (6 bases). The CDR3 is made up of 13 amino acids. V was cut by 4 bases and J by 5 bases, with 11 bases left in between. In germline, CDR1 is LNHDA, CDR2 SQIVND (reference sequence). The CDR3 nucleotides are TGTGCCAGTAGTACGACGACAGGTTATGGCTACACCTTC. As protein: CASSTTTGYGYTF.

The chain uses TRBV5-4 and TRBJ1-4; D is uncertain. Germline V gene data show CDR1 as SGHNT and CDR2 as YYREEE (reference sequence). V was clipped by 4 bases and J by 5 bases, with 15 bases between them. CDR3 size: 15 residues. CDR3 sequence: CASSGGSQLNEKLFF. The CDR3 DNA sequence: TGTGCCAGCAGCGGAGGGAGCCAGCTCAATGAAAAACTGTTTTTT.

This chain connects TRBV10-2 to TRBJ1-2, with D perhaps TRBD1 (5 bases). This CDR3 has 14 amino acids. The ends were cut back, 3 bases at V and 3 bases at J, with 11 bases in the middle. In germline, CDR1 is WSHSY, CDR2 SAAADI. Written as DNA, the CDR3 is TGCGCCAGCAGTGAAGATGACAGATACTATGGCTACACCTTC. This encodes CASSEDDRYYGYTF.

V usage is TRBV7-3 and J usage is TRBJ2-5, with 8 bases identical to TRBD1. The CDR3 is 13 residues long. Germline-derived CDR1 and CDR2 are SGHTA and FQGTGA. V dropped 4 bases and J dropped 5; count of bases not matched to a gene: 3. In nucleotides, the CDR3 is TGTGCCAGCAGCTGGACAGGGCGGGAGACCCAGTACTTC. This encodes CASSWTGRETQYF.

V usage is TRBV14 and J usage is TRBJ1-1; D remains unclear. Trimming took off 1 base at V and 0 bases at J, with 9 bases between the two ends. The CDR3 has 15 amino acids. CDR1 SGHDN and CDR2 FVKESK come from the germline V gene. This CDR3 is CASSQAGLLNTEAFF. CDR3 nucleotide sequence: TGTGCCAGCAGCCAAGCTGGACTGTTGAACACTGAAGCTTTCTTT. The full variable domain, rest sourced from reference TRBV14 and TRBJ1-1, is EAGVTQFPSHSVIEKGQTVTLRCDPISGHDNLYWYRRVMGKEIKFLLHFVKESKQDESGMPNNRFLAERTGGTYSTLKVQPAELEDSGVYFCASSQAGLLNTEAFFGQGTRLTVV.

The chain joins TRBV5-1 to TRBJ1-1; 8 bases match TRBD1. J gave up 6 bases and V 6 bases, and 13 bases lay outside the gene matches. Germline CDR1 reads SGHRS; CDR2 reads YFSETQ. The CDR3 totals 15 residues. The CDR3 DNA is TGCGCCAGCACCCCGGACAGGGCGGGTATCGCTGAAGCTTTCTTT. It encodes CASTPDRAGIAEAFF.

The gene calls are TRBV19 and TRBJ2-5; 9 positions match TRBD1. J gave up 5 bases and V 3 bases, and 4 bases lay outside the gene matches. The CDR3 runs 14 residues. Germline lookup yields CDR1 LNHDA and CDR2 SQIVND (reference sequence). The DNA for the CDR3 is TGTGCCAGTAGTATGGGACAGGGAAGGGAGACCCAGTACTTC. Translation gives CASSMGQGRETQYF. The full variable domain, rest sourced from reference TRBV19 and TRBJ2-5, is DGGITQSPKYLFRKEGQNVTLSCEQNLNHDAMYWYRQDPGQGLRLIYYSQIVNDFQKGDIAEGYSVSREKKESFPLTVTSAQKNPTAFYLCASSMGQGRETQYFGPGTRLLVL.

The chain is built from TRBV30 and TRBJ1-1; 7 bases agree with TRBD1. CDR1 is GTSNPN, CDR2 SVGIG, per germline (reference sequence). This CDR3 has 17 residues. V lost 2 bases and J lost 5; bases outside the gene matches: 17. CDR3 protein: CAWSLTVNRGARTEAFF. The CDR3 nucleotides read TGTGCCTGGAGTCTAACCGTTAACAGGGGAGCGCGAACTGAAGCTTTCTTT.

The CDR3 bases are TGTGCCTGGAGTGTACTGGGGACAGGCATGGGTGTGAACACTGAAGCTTTCTTT. This encodes CAWSVLGTGMGVNTEAFF. The V call is TRBV30, the J call TRBJ1-1; 8 bases align to TRBD1. The CDR3 loop spans 18 amino acids. The junction had 12 bases not matched to a gene; V was cut back by 0 bases and J by 0 bases. Germline values: CDR1 GTSNPN, CDR2 SVGIG (reference sequence). Together with reference TRBV30 and TRBJ1-1, the CDR3 gives the full variable domain: SQTIHQWPATLVQPVGSPLSLECTVEGTSNPNLYWYRQAAGRGLQLLFYSVGIGQISSEVPQNLSASRPQDRQFILSSKKLLLSDSGFYLCAWSVLGTGMGVNTEAFFGQGTRLTVV.

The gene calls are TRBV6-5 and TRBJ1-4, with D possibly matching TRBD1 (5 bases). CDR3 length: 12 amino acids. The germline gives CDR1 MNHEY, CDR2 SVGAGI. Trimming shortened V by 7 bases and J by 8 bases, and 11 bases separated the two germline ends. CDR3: CASTAGNEKLFF. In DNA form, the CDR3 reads TGTGCCAGCACGGCAGGGAACGAAAAACTGTTTTTT.

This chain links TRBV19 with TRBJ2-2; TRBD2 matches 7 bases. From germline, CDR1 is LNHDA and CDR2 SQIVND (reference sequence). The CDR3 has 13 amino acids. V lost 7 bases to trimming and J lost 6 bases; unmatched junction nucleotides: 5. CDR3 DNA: TGTGCCAGTACGATGGGGGGGGCCGGGGAGCTGTTTTTT. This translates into CASTMGGAGELFF.

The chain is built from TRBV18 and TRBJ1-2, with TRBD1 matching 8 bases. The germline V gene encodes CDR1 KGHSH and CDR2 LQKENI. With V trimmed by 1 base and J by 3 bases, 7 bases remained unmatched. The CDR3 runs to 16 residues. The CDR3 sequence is CASSPLDRGSYYGYTF. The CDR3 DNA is TGTGCCAGCTCACCACTTGACAGGGGATCGTACTATGGCTACACCTTC.

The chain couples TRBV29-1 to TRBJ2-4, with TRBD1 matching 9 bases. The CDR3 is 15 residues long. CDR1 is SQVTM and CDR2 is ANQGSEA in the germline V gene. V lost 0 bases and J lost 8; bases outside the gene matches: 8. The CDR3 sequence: CSVEEGRTGEDIQYF. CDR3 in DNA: TGCAGCGTTGAAGAAGGGAGGACAGGGGAGGACATTCAGTACTTC.

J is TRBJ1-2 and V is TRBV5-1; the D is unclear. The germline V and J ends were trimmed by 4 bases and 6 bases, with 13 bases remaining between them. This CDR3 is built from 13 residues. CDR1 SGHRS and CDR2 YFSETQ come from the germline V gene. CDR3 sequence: CASSSGQADGYTF. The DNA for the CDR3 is TGCGCCAGCAGCAGCGGCCAGGCTGATGGCTACACCTTC.

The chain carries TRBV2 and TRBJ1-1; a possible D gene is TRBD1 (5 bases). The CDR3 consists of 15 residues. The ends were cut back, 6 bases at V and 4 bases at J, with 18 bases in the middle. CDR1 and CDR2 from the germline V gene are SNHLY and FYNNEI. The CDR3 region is CASRETQGLSTEAFF. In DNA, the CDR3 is TGTGCCAGCAGGGAAACTCAGGGCTTGAGCACTGAAGCTTTCTTT.

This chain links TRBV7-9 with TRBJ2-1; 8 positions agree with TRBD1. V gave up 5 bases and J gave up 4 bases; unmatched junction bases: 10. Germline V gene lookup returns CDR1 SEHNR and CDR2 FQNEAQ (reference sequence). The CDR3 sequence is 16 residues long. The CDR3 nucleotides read TGTGCCAGCAGCCCACTAGGGGGACAGGCGTACAATGAGCAGTTCTTC. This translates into CASSPLGGQAYNEQFF. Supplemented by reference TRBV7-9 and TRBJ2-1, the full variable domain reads DTGVSQNPRHKITKRGQNVTFRCDPISEHNRLYWYRQTLGQGPEFLTYFQNEAQLEKSRLLSDRFSAERPKGSFSTLEIQRTEQGDSAMYLCASSPLGGQAYNEQFFGPGTRLTVL.

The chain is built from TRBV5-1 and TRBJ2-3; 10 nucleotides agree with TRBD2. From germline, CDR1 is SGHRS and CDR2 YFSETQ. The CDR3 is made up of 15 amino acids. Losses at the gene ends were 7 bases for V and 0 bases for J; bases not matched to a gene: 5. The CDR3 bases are TGCGCCAGCTTCCCACTAGCGGGGAGCACAGATACGCAGTATTTT. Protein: CASFPLAGSTDTQYF.